The entry that follows covers one TCR beta chain sequence. Its recognized antigen is unknown. Qualities for individual bases were not recorded, and no much larger clone is one base off. This sample is drawn from a study of blood T cell repertoires in COVID-19 (dated by TCRdb to 2020 to 2021). For the wider study: Collaborator samples came from the United States, Italy and Spain and covered acute and convalescent phases of COVID-19. The material from the prospective study consisted of cDNA or gDNA derived from T cells, B-cell-depleted T cells, or PBMCs. Deeply sampled blood TCRbeta repertoires from subjects exposed to, actively infected with, or recovered from COVID-19 were included in the dataset. A freely available public database, intended as a resource for researchers studying the immune response to SARS-CoV-2, is where the repertoires were released. The samples were drawn from the first 160 participants of the ongoing ImmuneRACE study and from some 1,300 subjects provided by 6 global collaborators. Nearly every sample came with metadata listing a de-identified subject ID, COVID-19 status, age in years and sex. Where available, HLA class I and class II types were taken from metadata supplied by the sample provider and were not determined by assay-based typing.

The full study reports these points: The quantity of clinical and demographic metadata differed by source and by participant and was supplied without curation.

V is trimmed back by 6 bases and J by 0 bases, and the junction contains 7 bases that no gene match accounts for. The CDR3, from cysteine to phenylalanine, totals 16 residues. Only the CDR3 region is kept as DNA, spanning 48 bases read in frame from base 1. Via the germline V gene, CDR1 is SNHLY and CDR2 FYNNEI. TCRbeta CDR3 regions were amplified from genomic DNA by means of the immunoSEQ Assay, a bias-controlled multiplex PCR. Concerning the study's data processing: Nucleated cell counts per sample were estimated from amplification of reference gene primers within the assay. To quantify the absolute abundance of each unique TCRbeta CDR3 rearrangement, sequence reads were collapsed and filtered. For each sample, productive Simpson clonality was calculated as the square root of Simpson's diversity index across productive rearrangements. Held by TCRdb, this immuneACCESS table contains in-frame sequences only and omits some clones. Under half of the omission traces to an unresolved V gene where checked; the cause of the rest is unknown. The V and J calls and clone size come from that table; D and trimming were worked out from the DNA. The sample table records roughly 460,000 clones; 70% to 90% of these occur just once. The ten most abundant clones make up less than 0.95% of the sample.

In Seattle, one collaborating source enrolled patients while the infection was active and tracked those patients longitudinally over the course of disease. The collaborating institutions used their own protocols to collect whole blood in K2EDTA tubes. For TCRbeta analysis, collaborators shipped samples as frozen whole blood, isolated PBMCs, or DNA extracted from either of those sample types. This sequence originates from a man aged 18 to 29 with COVID-19, enrolled during active disease. Sequencing used peripheral blood. The sequence joins TRBV2 to TRBJ2-4; TRBD1 fits 8 bases in the junction. The nucleotide sequence is given as TGTGCCAGCAGCCTAGGACAGGGTTTAGCCAAAAACATTCAGTACTTC. It translates as CASSLGQGLAKNIQYF.